The 5 T cell receptor beta chains given below trace back to one sample, sequenced in a study of cytomegalovirus exposure and HLA in healthy donors. Primers: 60 Vbeta forward and 13 Jbeta reverse. Generated by immunoSEQ multiplex PCR, the TCRdb table keeps only in-frame clones and is missing some. The sample contains 150,000 to 200,000 clones, less than 90% of which appear only once. Sample: PBMCs. The source of these receptors is a boy between 10 and 17 years old in good health and CMV-seronegative.

CDR3: CASSWTSGHNEQFF. The CDR3 DNA follows: TGTGCCAGCAGCTGGACTAGCGGGCACAATGAGCAGTTCTTC. The genes are TRBV9 and TRBJ2-1, with TRBD2 matching over 11 bases. With 4 bases clipped from V and 5 bases from J, the junction kept 2 bases outside the gene matches. The CDR3 is made up of 14 amino acids. Germline-derived CDR1 and CDR2 are SGDLS and YYNGEE.

This clone was seen a single time. V and J are TRBV6-5 and TRBJ1-1, with 7 bases lining up with TRBD1. The J segment lost 5 bases and the V segment lost 6 bases, leaving 6 bases of the junction unmatched. Germline CDR1 and CDR2: MNHEY and SVGAGI. The CDR3 is 13 amino acids. CDR3 sequence: CASSESRGTEAFF. The CDR3 DNA reads as TGTGCCAGCAGCGAAAGCAGGGGGACTGAAGCTTTCTTT.

CDR3 DNA: TGTGCCAGCAGCTTAACAGCCAAGATCTACGAGCAGTACTTC. This encodes CASSLTAKIYEQYF. The gene calls are TRBV7-9 and TRBJ2-7; D uncertain. Per germline, CDR1 SEHNR and CDR2 FQNEAQ (reference sequence). V gave up 2 bases and J gave up 3 bases, with 11 bases separating them. The CDR3 contains 14 residues.

This chain connects TRBV14 to TRBJ2-5; D may be TRBD2 (6 bases). The germline V gene encodes CDR1 SGHDN and CDR2 FVKESK. The CDR3 contains 14 residues. V gave up 4 bases and J gave up 4 bases, with 13 bases separating them. The CDR3 reads CASSPRLGGETQYF. As DNA, the CDR3 is TGTGCCAGCAGCCCGAGGCTGGGGGGAGAGACCCAGTACTTC.

The V call is TRBV2, the J call TRBJ2-3; 10 nucleotides line up with TRBD2. Germline lookup yields CDR1 SNHLY and CDR2 FYNNEI. CDR3 size: 15 residues. The V segment lost 6 bases and the J segment 4 bases; nucleotides outside the gene matches: 7. The CDR3 protein is CASRAIAGGSDTQYF. DNA of the CDR3: TGTGCCAGCAGGGCGATAGCGGGGGGATCAGATACGCAGTATTTT. Together with reference TRBV2 and TRBJ2-3, the CDR3 gives the full variable domain: EPEVTQTPSHQVTQMGQEVILRCVPISNHLYFYWYRQILGQKVEFLVSFYNNEISEKSEIFDDQFSVERPDGSNFTLKIRSTKLEDSAMYFCASRAIAGGSDTQYFGPGTRLTVL.